Listed below are T cell receptor beta chains from one sample, sequenced in a study of blood T cell repertoires in COVID-19. Generated by immunoSEQ multiplex PCR, the TCRdb table keeps only in-frame clones and is missing some. The table shows about 67,000 clones, with 87% occurring only once. The sample comprised peripheral blood. Receptor source: a man in his fifties or sixties with active COVID-19. The CDR3 runs from the conserved cysteine through the conserved F or W. Fields, in order: CDR3 DNA, CDR3 protein, D gene, V gene, J gene. The D gene is left open where the match is weak.

TGCGCCAGCAGCCTACGACCCGACACTGTCTACAATGAGCAGTTCTTC	CASSLRPDTVYNEQFF	.	TRBV4-3	TRBJ2-1
TGTGCCACCAGTGATAAGAAGACTAGCGGGAGCTACGAGCAGTACTTC	CATSDKKTSGSYEQYF	TRBD2	TRBV24-1	TRBJ2-7
TGTGCCACCAGCATCCTCGGACAGGACAATGAGCAGTTCTTC	CATSILGQDNEQFF	TRBD1	TRBV15	TRBJ2-1
TGCGCCAGCAGCTTGGCCGCGGGGGTTCAAGAGACCCAGTACTTC	CASSLAAGVQETQYF	TRBD2	TRBV5-1	TRBJ2-5
TGTGCCAGTGGGAATGGACAGGGCAGCACAGATACGCAGTATTTT	CASGNGQGSTDTQYF	TRBD1	TRBV19	TRBJ2-3
TGCGCCAGCAGTGGTCGCGCCGGGGCCAACGTCCTGACTTTC	CASSGRAGANVLTF	.	TRBV10-2	TRBJ2-6
TGTGCCAGCAGCGAACGCAGGCTCACAGGCGACACTGAAGCTTTCTTT	CASSERRLTGDTEAFF	.	TRBV7-8	TRBJ1-1
TGTGCCAGCAGCTTACACGAGGGCACTGAAGCTTTCTTT	CASSLHEGTEAFF	.	TRBV7-6	TRBJ1-1
TGTGCCAGCAGTTTCCGAAAGGGGACAGGGGTCAACACCGGGGAGCTGTTTTTT	CASSFRKGTGVNTGELFF	TRBD1	TRBV28	TRBJ2-2
TGTGCCAGTAGCCCCCGCTTGAGCTCTGGAAACACCATATATTTT	CASSPRLSSGNTIYF	.	TRBV19	TRBJ1-3